This T cell receptor (beta chain) is from a study of CXCR3-negative and CXCR3-positive naive CD8 T cells. Study as a whole: Sequencing gave about 150 million TRB reads overall, about 1.5 +/- 0.3 million per library. Notes on the study in general: Comparably high diversity marked both naive subsets, whereas memory CD8+ cells had much lower diversity. From TRB CDR3 properties, TCR strength was inferred; surface CD5 did not differ between naive subsets.

Points on this clonotype: Antigen: not known.

The CDR3 totals 14 residues. The authors prepared UMI-labeled TRB cDNA libraries by 5' RACE. Using the 5' RACE reads, TCRdb records one entry per CDR3 protein without DNA. The sample yields about 39,000 distinct CDR3 sequences, of which the top ten take up roughly 1.4%. This clonotype was sampled from a human donor in good health. Some clones in this sample may be carry-over from other donors' samples. The gene calls are TRBV12-3 or TRBV12-4 and TRBJ1-1; TCRdb designates TRBD1, a call that cannot be tested without DNA. The sample comprised naive CXCR3- CD8+ T cells from blood. Subset given: CD45RO-CCR7+CD27+CD95- naive CD8+ T cells lacking CXCR3 (TNR3-). The CDR3 region is CASRKTTGAGEAFF.